This is a list of T cell receptor beta chains from one sample in a study of T cell repertoires in cytomegalovirus infection. For these receptors, no antigen is known. A single record per CDR3 protein comes from TCRdb applying MiXCR to the reads. The profile shows 550,000 to 700,000 distinct CDR3 sequences, 35% to 50% of them singletons. The material was cultured PBMCs, obtained from culture after CMV antigen stimulation. These TCRs come from a human donor in good health (CMV status not recorded). Some clones in this sample may be carry-over from other donors' samples. Each CDR3 is given with its conserved first and last residue. The order of the fields is clone size, V gene, J gene, D gene, CDR3 DNA, CDR3 protein. A D gene is named only where the DNA matches it firmly. A clone size is listed for some rows: how often the clone was seen (once, few, many), or a class if it is expanded.

clone_size: -; v_call: TRBV7-2; j_call: TRBJ2-1; d_call: -; cdr3_nt: TGTGCCAGCAGCTTAACGGCCCTCCTCTCCTACAATGAGCAGTTCTTC; cdr3_aa: CASSLTALLSYNEQFF
clone_size: -; v_call: TRBV14; j_call: TRBJ2-7; d_call: TRBD1; cdr3_nt: TGTGCCAGCAGCCAAGCCCAGGGGGCGGCCTACGAGCAGTACTTC; cdr3_aa: CASSQAQGAAYEQYF
clone_size: -; v_call: TRBV7-7; j_call: TRBJ2-1; d_call: -; cdr3_nt: TGTGCCAGCAGCCCCGTTTTAGGATTGGGCGATGAGCAGTTCTTC; cdr3_aa: CASSPVLGLGDEQFF
clone_size: -; v_call: TRBV7-6; j_call: TRBJ2-1; d_call: -; cdr3_nt: TGTGCCAGCAGCCCGGGGAGCGGATACAATGAGCAGTTCTTC; cdr3_aa: CASSPGSGYNEQFF
clone_size: -; v_call: TRBV20-1; j_call: TRBJ1-5; d_call: -; cdr3_nt: TGCAGTTTCGCGGGGGGGGACCCGTATAGCAATCAGCCCCAGCATTTT; cdr3_aa: CSFAGGDPYSNQPQHF
clone_size: -; v_call: TRBV5-6; j_call: TRBJ2-3; d_call: -; cdr3_nt: TGTGCCAGCAGCTTGGTCTCCCGGCCAGATACGCAGTATTTT; cdr3_aa: CASSLVSRPDTQYF
clone_size: -; v_call: TRBV19; j_call: TRBJ1-2; d_call: -; cdr3_nt: TGTGCCAGTACGGGCGGGACTTCCTATGGCTACACCTTC; cdr3_aa: CASTGGTSYGYTF
clone_size: -; v_call: TRBV10-3; j_call: TRBJ2-7; d_call: -; cdr3_nt: TGTGCCATCAGTGCCTCCGGACCGGGCTCCTACGAGCAGTACTTC; cdr3_aa: CAISASGPGSYEQYF
clone_size: -; v_call: TRBV5-5; j_call: TRBJ2-3; d_call: -; cdr3_nt: TGTGCCAGCACCGATATAGCGACGAGCACAGATACGCAGTATTTT; cdr3_aa: CASTDIATSTDTQYF
clone_size: -; v_call: TRBV15; j_call: TRBJ2-3; d_call: TRBD2; cdr3_nt: TGTGCCACCAGCAGAGATCGGACTAGTCCAGATACGCAGTATTTT; cdr3_aa: CATSRDRTSPDTQYF
clone_size: -; v_call: TRBV12-3/TRBV12-4; j_call: TRBJ1-4; d_call: -; cdr3_nt: TGTGCCAGCAGTGGACCGGGGGGAAAACTGTTTTTT; cdr3_aa: CASSGPGGKLFF
clone_size: -; v_call: TRBV12-3/TRBV12-4; j_call: TRBJ2-3; d_call: -; cdr3_nt: TGTGCCGTAGGCACAGATACGCAGTATTTT; cdr3_aa: CAVGTDTQYF
clone_size: few; v_call: TRBV19; j_call: TRBJ2-3; d_call: -; cdr3_nt: TGTGCCAGTAGTCCACCCGGGACCGTCACAGATACGCAGTATTTT; cdr3_aa: CASSPPGTVTDTQYF
clone_size: -; v_call: TRBV13; j_call: TRBJ2-4; d_call: -; cdr3_nt: TGTGCCAGCAGCTTAGGCGCGGGGCTAGCCAAAAACATTCAGTACTTC; cdr3_aa: CASSLGAGLAKNIQYF
clone_size: -; v_call: TRBV6-5; j_call: TRBJ2-5; d_call: -; cdr3_nt: TGTGCCAGCAGTCCCTCGGACGTACAAGAGACCCAGTACTTC; cdr3_aa: CASSPSDVQETQYF
clone_size: -; v_call: TRBV7-2; j_call: TRBJ2-2; d_call: -; cdr3_nt: TGTGCCAGCAGCTTAGCGGGCCTAGCCGGGGAGCTGTTTTTT; cdr3_aa: CASSLAGLAGELFF
clone_size: many; v_call: TRBV7-2; j_call: TRBJ2-3; d_call: -; cdr3_nt: TGTGCCAGCAGCCCCGACAGGAGCACAGATACGCAGTATTTT; cdr3_aa: CASSPDRSTDTQYF
clone_size: -; v_call: TRBV2; j_call: TRBJ2-5; d_call: -; cdr3_nt: TGTGCCAGCAGTGCTAAGTGGGGGCAGGGGACCCAGTACTTC; cdr3_aa: CASSAKWGQGTQYF
clone_size: -; v_call: TRBV7-8; j_call: TRBJ2-7; d_call: -; cdr3_nt: TGTGCCAGCAGCTCCAAAGGGTCGGTATCGATGGGAGAGCAGTACTTC; cdr3_aa: CASSSKGSVSMGEQYF
clone_size: once; v_call: TRBV20-1; j_call: TRBJ2-7; d_call: -; cdr3_nt: TGCAGTGCCGGAGAGAGCTACGAGCAGTACTTC; cdr3_aa: CSAGESYEQYF
clone_size: -; v_call: TRBV6-6; j_call: TRBJ1-1; d_call: -; cdr3_nt: TGTGCCAGCAGTTACTCGAGGTCAAACACTGAAGCTTTCTTT; cdr3_aa: CASSYSRSNTEAFF
clone_size: -; v_call: TRBV9; j_call: TRBJ1-2; d_call: -; cdr3_nt: TGTGCCGGGGTCGGGACACGCCTATCCCCCACCTTC; cdr3_aa: CAGVGTRLSPTF
clone_size: -; v_call: TRBV12-3/TRBV12-4; j_call: TRBJ2-1; d_call: -; cdr3_nt: TGTGCCAGCAGCTCCGGGACACCCACGGGCAATGAGCAGTTCTTC; cdr3_aa: CASSSGTPTGNEQFF
clone_size: -; v_call: TRBV18; j_call: TRBJ2-7; d_call: -; cdr3_nt: TGTGCCAGCTCACCCCGGACAAACTCCTACGAGCAGTACTTC; cdr3_aa: CASSPRTNSYEQYF
clone_size: few; v_call: TRBV7-6; j_call: TRBJ2-5; d_call: TRBD2; cdr3_nt: TGTGCCAGCAGCTTAGGGCAGCGCGGGGGGGCCGGAGAGACCCAGTACTTC; cdr3_aa: CASSLGQRGGAGETQYF
clone_size: -; v_call: TRBV19; j_call: TRBJ1-2; d_call: -; cdr3_nt: TGTGCCAGTACCCTGGGGGGATCTAACTATGGCTACACCTTC; cdr3_aa: CASTLGGSNYGYTF
clone_size: once; v_call: TRBV20-1; j_call: TRBJ2-1; d_call: -; cdr3_nt: TGCAGTGCTCCGTCGGACTATGAGCAGTTCTTC; cdr3_aa: CSAPSDYEQFF
clone_size: few; v_call: TRBV12-3/TRBV12-4; j_call: TRBJ2-3; d_call: -; cdr3_nt: TGTGCCAGCAGGTTAGGAATTTGGGCAGATACGCAGTATTTT; cdr3_aa: CASRLGIWADTQYF
clone_size: few; v_call: TRBV12-3/TRBV12-4; j_call: TRBJ1-1; d_call: -; cdr3_nt: TGTGCCAGCTCCAGGGAGGTTTGGGGCACTGAAGCTTTCTTT; cdr3_aa: CASSREVWGTEAFF
clone_size: -; v_call: TRBV20-1; j_call: TRBJ2-1; d_call: -; cdr3_nt: TGCAGTGCTACCTTACTAGCTTTTAATATCGATGAGCAGTTCTTC; cdr3_aa: CSATLLAFNIDEQFF
clone_size: -; v_call: TRBV7-3; j_call: TRBJ1-1; d_call: TRBD1; cdr3_nt: TGTGCCAGCAGCTCGACGGACCGGGACAGGGAGAGACCTTTCTTT; cdr3_aa: CASSSTDRDRERPFF
clone_size: -; v_call: TRBV7-2; j_call: TRBJ2-3; d_call: -; cdr3_nt: TGTGCCAGCAGCTTCGACTACTCCACAGATACGCAGTATTTT; cdr3_aa: CASSFDYSTDTQYF
clone_size: few; v_call: TRBV20-1; j_call: TRBJ2-5; d_call: -; cdr3_nt: TGCAGTGCTCTACACCAGGGAGAAGAGACCCAGTACTTC; cdr3_aa: CSALHQGEETQYF
clone_size: few; v_call: TRBV7-2; j_call: TRBJ2-3; d_call: -; cdr3_nt: TGTGCCAGCAGCTTAGTGGCCGGGGGTGGGCGGTATTTT; cdr3_aa: CASSLVAGGGRYF
clone_size: few; v_call: TRBV7-2; j_call: TRBJ1-2; d_call: -; cdr3_nt: TGTGCCAGCAGCTTACGGCGGGGTGCCTATGGCTACACCTTC; cdr3_aa: CASSLRRGAYGYTF
clone_size: -; v_call: TRBV20-1; j_call: TRBJ2-2; d_call: TRBD1; cdr3_nt: TGCAGTGCTAGCCCCCGACAGGGGGCGCGGGGCGGGGAGCTGTTTTTT; cdr3_aa: CSASPRQGARGGELFF
clone_size: few; v_call: TRBV28; j_call: TRBJ2-7; d_call: TRBD1; cdr3_nt: TGTGCCAGCAGGTCCAGGGGGCGGCCCCACGAGCAGTACTTC; cdr3_aa: CASRSRGRPHEQYF
clone_size: -; v_call: TRBV7-3; j_call: TRBJ2-2; d_call: -; cdr3_nt: TGTGCCAGCAGCTTCGGTTCCGGGGCGGAATTGGGCACCGGGGAGCTGTTTTTT; cdr3_aa: CASSFGSGAELGTGELFF
clone_size: -; v_call: TRBV4-1; j_call: TRBJ1-1; d_call: TRBD1; cdr3_nt: TGCGCCAGCAGCCAAGCCGGTTTTGGGACAGGCAACACTGAAGCTTTCTTT; cdr3_aa: CASSQAGFGTGNTEAFF
clone_size: -; v_call: TRBV2; j_call: TRBJ2-6; d_call: TRBD1; cdr3_nt: TGTGCCAGCAGGGGGACAGGGGGCCCAACCAGCTCTGGGGCCAACGTCCTGACTTTC; cdr3_aa: CASRGTGGPTSSGANVLTF
clone_size: few; v_call: TRBV6-1; j_call: TRBJ2-7; d_call: TRBD1; cdr3_nt: TGTGCCAGCAGTGCGGACAGGGGAATAAGGGACGAGCAGTACTTC; cdr3_aa: CASSADRGIRDEQYF